This entry lists 18 T cell receptor beta chains sequenced from one sample in a study of blood T cell repertoires in COVID-19. TCRdb's table, derived via immunoSEQ multiplex PCR, lists solely in-frame clones and lacks some. Of under 150,000 clones in the sample, nearly 85% are singletons; the top ten hold roughly 3.9%. The sequenced sample was PBMCs or T cells enriched from blood (not recorded which). Receptors originate from a man aged 45-65 years in a cohort exposed to, infected with or recovered from COVID-19 (not recorded which).

V gene TRBV9 combines with J gene TRBJ1-2; unclear D gene. In germline, CDR1 is SGDLS, CDR2 YYNGEE. V dropped 1 base and J dropped 4 bases, with 14 bases sitting between them. The CDR3 sequence is 15 residues long. The CDR3 reads CASSVSPGEPYGYTF. In DNA, the CDR3 is TGTGCCAGCAGCGTATCGCCAGGCGAACCCTATGGCTACACCTTC.

The rearrangement joins TRBV7-7 to TRBJ2-5, with 9 nucleotides matching TRBD2. CDR1 SSHAT and CDR2 FNYEAQ come from the germline V gene (reference sequence). CDR3 length: 15 residues. The V segment lost 4 bases and the J segment 1 base; nucleotides outside the gene matches: 4. CDR3 region: CASSSTSGTQETQYF. CDR3 in DNA: TGTGCCAGCAGCTCGACTAGCGGCACCCAAGAGACCCAGTACTTC.

The rearrangement uses TRBV7-9 and TRBJ2-1; D perhaps matches TRBD1 (6 bases). Trimming stripped 7 bases from V and 10 bases from J, with 14 bases between. In germline, CDR1 is SEHNR, CDR2 FQNEAQ (reference sequence). The length of the CDR3 is 12 residues. CDR3 DNA sequence: TGTGCCAGCAACCAACAGGGTCGGGAGCAGTTCTTC. Its protein is CASNQQGREQFF.

The chain uses TRBV30 and TRBJ2-7; 7 positions match TRBD2. Germline V gene data show CDR1 as GTSNPN and CDR2 as SVGIG (reference sequence). This CDR3 is 11 amino acids long. V lost 2 bases, J lost 6 bases, and 1 base stayed unmatched. The CDR3 reads CAWSREGEQYF. The CDR3 DNA reads TGTGCCTGGAGTAGGGAGGGCGAGCAGTACTTC.

This clone was counted only a few times. DNA for the CDR3: TGTGCCAGCAGTTCCCCCGGGACAGGGGACTATGGCTACACCTTC. The encoded protein is CASSSPGTGDYGYTF. The rearrangement links TRBV28 to TRBJ1-2; 10 nucleotides agree with TRBD1. The junction had 5 bases not matched to a gene; V was cut back by 4 bases and J by 3 bases. CDR3 length: 15 residues. Germline assignment: CDR1 MDHEN and CDR2 SYDVKM.

The chain joins TRBV18 to TRBJ1-2; 7 bases line up with TRBD1. This CDR3 has 15 residues. Germline trimming cut 2 bases from V and 6 bases from J; bases unmatched to any gene: 9. Germline CDR1 KGHSH, CDR2 LQKENI. CDR3 coding DNA: TGTGCCAGCTCACCATCAGGGGGTCTATTCGATGGCTACACCTTC. As protein: CASSPSGGLFDGYTF.

V is TRBV13 and J is TRBJ1-2; D is perhaps TRBD1 (6 bases). CDR3 length: 13 residues. Deletions cut 5 bases from V and 10 bases from J, with 17 bases between. Germline CDR1 is PRHDT and CDR2 is FYEKMQ (reference sequence). CDR3 region: CASSPVGGKDYTF. The CDR3 bases are TGTGCCAGCAGCCCGGTAGGGGGTAAGGACTACACCTTC.

J is TRBJ2-3 and V is TRBV29-1; weak D call: TRBD2 (6 bases). Germline CDR1 and CDR2: SQVTM and ANQGSEA. The CDR3 extends over 15 amino acids. V lost 4 bases and J lost 0, with 14 bases in between. The CDR3 reads CSVGHETRSTDTQYF. The CDR3, as DNA: TGCAGCGTTGGCCACGAGACTAGGAGCACAGATACGCAGTATTTT.

The rearrangement links TRBV4-3 to TRBJ2-1, with TRBD2 identical over 8 bases. With 3 bases clipped from V and 6 bases from J, the junction kept 4 bases outside the gene matches. The length of the CDR3 is 14 residues. Germline CDR1 reads LGHNA; CDR2 reads YSLEER. CDR3 residues: CASSHGGGRNEQFF. DNA for the CDR3: TGCGCCAGCAGCCATGGCGGGGGGCGCAATGAGCAGTTCTTC.

This chain uses TRBV5-5 with TRBJ2-7; 11 nucleotides align to TRBD2. Germline CDR1 and CDR2: SGHKS and YYEKEE (reference sequence). V shed 2 bases, J shed 7 bases, and the junction held 5 bases outside the gene matches. This CDR3 is built from 14 residues. DNA of the CDR3: TGTGCCAGCAGCTTACTAGCGGGAGTCGGTGAGCAGTACTTC. It codes for CASSLLAGVGEQYF.

The gene calls are TRBV4-1 and TRBJ2-7, with D possibly matching TRBD1 (6 bases). CDR1 MGHRA and CDR2 YSYEKL come from the germline V gene. V lost 0 bases and J lost 6, with 12 bases in between. The CDR3 runs to 14 residues. The CDR3 sequence is CASSQDKGVIEQYF. The CDR3 DNA sequence: TGCGCCAGCAGCCAAGATAAGGGGGTTATCGAGCAGTACTTC.

The chain uses TRBV9 and TRBJ2-5; TRBD2 aligns across 7 bases. V lost 0 bases and J lost 2; bases outside the gene matches: 4. CDR3 length equals 15 residues. Germline CDR1 reads SGDLS; CDR2 reads YYNGEE. CDR3 sequence (DNA): TGTGCCAGCAGCGTAGGACTAGCCACACAAGAGACCCAGTACTTC. It codes for CASSVGLATQETQYF.

J is TRBJ1-2 and V is TRBV10-3, with D unclear. CDR3 size: 13 residues. Trimming shortened V by 6 bases and J by 8 bases, and 16 bases separated the two germline ends. Germline CDR1 is ENHRY and CDR2 is SYGVKD. This CDR3 reads CAIRAPSGEGYTF. Written as DNA, the CDR3 is TGTGCCATCAGGGCCCCATCCGGGGAAGGCTACACCTTC.

The chain combines TRBV11-2 with TRBJ1-6; 11 bases line up with TRBD1. This CDR3 has 15 residues. The V gene's germline CDR1 is SGHAT and CDR2 FQNNGV. With V trimmed by 5 bases and J by 10 bases, 7 bases remained unmatched. Here the CDR3 DNA reads TGTGCCAGCAGCCTACCGGGACAGGGGGAGTCACCCCTCCACTTT. It is translated as CASSLPGQGESPLHF.

This clone turned up a few times. The rearrangement uses TRBV24-1 and TRBJ1-5; no clear D. The V gene's germline CDR1 is KGHDR and CDR2 SFDVKD. This CDR3 has 15 amino acids. The V end lost 5 bases, the J end lost 2 bases, and 12 bases lay between the germline ends. CDR3 sequence (DNA): TGTGCCACCAGTGGCCCGGGGATGGGCAATCAGCCCCAGCATTTT. As protein: CATSGPGMGNQPQHF.

This rearrangement joins TRBV4-1 to TRBJ2-5, with TRBD1 identical over 7 bases. V dropped 5 bases and J dropped 2; count of bases not matched to a gene: 8. The germline CDR1 and CDR2 sequences are MGHRA and YSYEKL. This CDR3 has 15 residues. CDR3 residues: CASSWSRDSQETQYF. In DNA form, the CDR3 reads TGCGCCAGCAGCTGGTCCCGGGACAGTCAAGAGACCCAGTACTTC.

This clone showed up just once. The chain combines TRBV30 with TRBJ2-6, with a weak D call TRBD2 (6 bases). V was shortened by 1 base and J by 4 bases, with 23 bases between the two germline ends. Per the germline V gene, CDR1 is GTSNPN and CDR2 is SVGIG (reference sequence). This CDR3 is 19 amino acids long. As DNA, the CDR3 is TGTGCCTGGAGTGACTGGAGGGGCCCAGGGCCTCTCGGGGCCAACGTCCTGACTTTC. Amino acids: CAWSDWRGPGPLGANVLTF.

The genes are TRBV5-1 and TRBJ1-6, with 10 bases that match TRBD1. CDR1 is SGHRS and CDR2 is YFSETQ in the germline V gene. CDR3 size: 19 residues. The V gene end was trimmed by 4 bases and the J gene end by 1 base; junction bases not matched to a gene: 11. The DNA of the CDR3 is TGCGCCAGCAGCCAGCTCCCCCCGGGACAGGGGTCCTATAATTCACCCCTCCACTTT. This gives the protein CASSQLPPGQGSYNSPLHF. The whole variable domain, filled in from reference TRBV5-1 and TRBJ1-6, reads KAGVTQTPRYLIKTRGQQVTLSCSPISGHRSVSWYQQTPGQGLQFLFEYFSETQRNKGNFPGRFSGRQFSNSRSEMNVSTLELGDSALYLCASSQLPPGQGSYNSPLHFGNGTRLTVT.